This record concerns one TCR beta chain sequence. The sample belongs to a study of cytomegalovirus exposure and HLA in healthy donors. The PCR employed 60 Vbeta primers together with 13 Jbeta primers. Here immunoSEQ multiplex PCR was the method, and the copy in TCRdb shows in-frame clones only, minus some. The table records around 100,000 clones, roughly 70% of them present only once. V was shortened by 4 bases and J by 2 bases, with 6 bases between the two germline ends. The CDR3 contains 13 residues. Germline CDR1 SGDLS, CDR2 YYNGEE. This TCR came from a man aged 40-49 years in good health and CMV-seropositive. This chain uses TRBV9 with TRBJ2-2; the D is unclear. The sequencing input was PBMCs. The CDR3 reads CASSPRNTGELFF. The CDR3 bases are TGTGCCAGCAGCCCCCGTAACACCGGGGAGCTGTTTTTT.